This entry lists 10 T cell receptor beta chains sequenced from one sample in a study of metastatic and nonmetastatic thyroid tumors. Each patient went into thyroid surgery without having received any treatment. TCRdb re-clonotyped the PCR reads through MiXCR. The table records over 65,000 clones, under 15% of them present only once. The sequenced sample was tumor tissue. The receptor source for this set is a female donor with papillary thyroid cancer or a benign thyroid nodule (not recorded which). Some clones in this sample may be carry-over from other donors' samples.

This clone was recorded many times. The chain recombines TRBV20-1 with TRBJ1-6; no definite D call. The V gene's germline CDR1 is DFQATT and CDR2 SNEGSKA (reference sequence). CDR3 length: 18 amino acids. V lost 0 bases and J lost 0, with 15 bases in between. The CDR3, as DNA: TGCAGTGCTAGAGATAGAAGGACCCATAGCTCCTATAATTCACCCCTCCACTTT. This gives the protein CSARDRRTHSSYNSPLHF.

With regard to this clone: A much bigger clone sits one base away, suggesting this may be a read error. As DNA, the CDR3 is TGTGCCAGCAGTTCCCAGCGGGATGGAGATAAGCAGTATTTT. This codes for CASSSQRDGDKQYF. The rearrangement uses TRBV5-4 and TRBJ2-3, with 7 bases identical to TRBD2. This CDR3 comprises 14 residues. Per germline, CDR1 SGHNT and CDR2 YYREEE (reference sequence).

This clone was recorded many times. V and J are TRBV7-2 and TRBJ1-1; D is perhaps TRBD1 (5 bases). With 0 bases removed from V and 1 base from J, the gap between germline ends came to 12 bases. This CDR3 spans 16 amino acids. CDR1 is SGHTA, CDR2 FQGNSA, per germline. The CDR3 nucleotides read TGTGCCAGCAGCTTAGCCCGGGGGGGTCGGAACACTGAAGCTTTCTTT. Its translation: CASSLARGGRNTEAFF.

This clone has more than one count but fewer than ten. CDR3 bases: TGCGCCAGCAGTGCGTGGGTCGAGCAGTACTTC. Protein product: CASSAWVEQYF. The V call is TRBV10-2, the J call TRBJ2-7, with D unresolved. Trimming stripped 4 bases from V and 6 bases from J, with 7 bases between. The CDR3 loop spans 11 amino acids. Germline loops: CDR1 WSHSY, CDR2 SAAADI.

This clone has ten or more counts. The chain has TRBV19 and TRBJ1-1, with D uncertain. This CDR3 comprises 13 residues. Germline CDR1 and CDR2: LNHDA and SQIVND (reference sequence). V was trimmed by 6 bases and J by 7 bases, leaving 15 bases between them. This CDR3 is CASSLGTTGEAFF. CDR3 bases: TGTGCCAGTAGCCTCGGCACCACGGGTGAAGCTTTCTTT.

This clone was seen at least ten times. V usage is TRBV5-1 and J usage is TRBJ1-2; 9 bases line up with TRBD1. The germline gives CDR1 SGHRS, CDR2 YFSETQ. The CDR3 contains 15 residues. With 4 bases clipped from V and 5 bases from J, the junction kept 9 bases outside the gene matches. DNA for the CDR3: TGCGCCAGCAGCCGGGCACAGGGGGCTGGGTATGGCTACACCTTC. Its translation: CASSRAQGAGYGYTF.

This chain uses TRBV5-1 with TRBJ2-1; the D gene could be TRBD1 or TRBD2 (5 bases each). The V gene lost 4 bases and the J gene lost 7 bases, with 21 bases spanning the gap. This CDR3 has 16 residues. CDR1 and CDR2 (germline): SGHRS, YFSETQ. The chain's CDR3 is CASSPNQGDVANEQFF. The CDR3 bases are TGCGCCAGCAGCCCGAATCAGGGAGATGTAGCGAATGAGCAGTTCTTC.

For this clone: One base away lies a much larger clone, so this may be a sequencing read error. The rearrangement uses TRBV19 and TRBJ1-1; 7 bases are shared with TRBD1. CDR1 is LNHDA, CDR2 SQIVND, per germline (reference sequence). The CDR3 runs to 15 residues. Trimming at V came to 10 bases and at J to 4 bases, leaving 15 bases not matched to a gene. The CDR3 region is CAINSRGIEGTEAFF. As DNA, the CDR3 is TGTGCCATTAATAGCAGGGGGATCGAGGGCACTGAAGCTTTCTTT. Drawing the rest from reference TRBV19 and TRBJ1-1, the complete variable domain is DGGITQSPKYLFRKEGQNVTLSCEQNLNHDAMYWYRQDPGQGLRLIYYSQIVNDFQKGDIAEGYSVSREKKESFPLTVTSAQKNPTAFYLCAINSRGIEGTEAFFGQGTRLTVV.

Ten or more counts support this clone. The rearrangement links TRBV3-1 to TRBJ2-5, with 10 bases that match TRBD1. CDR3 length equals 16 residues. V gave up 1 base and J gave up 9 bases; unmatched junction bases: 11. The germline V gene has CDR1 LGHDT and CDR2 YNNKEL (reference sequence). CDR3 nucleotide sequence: TGTGCCAGCAGCCAAGTTGCTGGGACAGGGGATCGGGCCCAGTACTTC. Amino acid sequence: CASSQVAGTGDRAQYF.

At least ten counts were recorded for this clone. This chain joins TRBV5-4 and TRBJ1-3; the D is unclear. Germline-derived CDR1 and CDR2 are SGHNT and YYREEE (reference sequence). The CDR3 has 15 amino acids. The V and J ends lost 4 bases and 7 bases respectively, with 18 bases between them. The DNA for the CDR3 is TGTGCCAGCAGCCAAAACGGGAGAGGCGGGAACACCATATATTTT. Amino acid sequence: CASSQNGRGGNTIYF. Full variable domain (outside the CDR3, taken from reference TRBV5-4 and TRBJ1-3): ETGVTQSPTHLIKTRGQQVTLRCSSQSGHNTVSWYQQALGQGPQFIFQYYREEENGRGNFPPRFSGLQFPNYSSELNVNALELDDSALYLCASSQNGRGGNTIYFGEGSWLTVV.